One and the same sample provided the 20 T cell receptor beta chains below, sequenced in a study of radiotherapy plus CTLA-4 blockade in lung cancer (dated by TCRdb to 2016 to 2019). The library was generated by the immunoSEQ multiplex PCR assay. Imported from immuneACCESS, the table was reduced by TCRdb to in-frame sequences with V and J called. These copies leave out some clones; in studies compared against another copy, an unresolved V gene accounts for under half, and the cause of the remainder is not known. The sample has 40,000 to 50,000 clones on record, about 81% of them singletons. The ten largest clones add up to 2.5% to 3.5% of the sample. The sequencing here drew on peripheral blood, taken from a patient treated with radiotherapy plus ipilimumab. These TCRs come from a human donor with non-small cell lung cancer who had stable disease on radiotherapy plus ipilimumab.

The V and J genes are TRBV5-6 and TRBJ2-5, with 11 bases lining up with TRBD2. V lost 0 bases, J lost 5 bases, and 6 bases stayed unmatched. CDR1 is SGHDT, CDR2 YYEEEE, per germline. The CDR3 has 16 residues. CDR3 region: CASSLVAGGPQETQYF. DNA of the CDR3: TGTGCCAGCAGCTTGGTAGCGGGAGGGCCGCAGGAGACCCAGTACTTC.

The chain employs TRBV7-3 and TRBJ1-1; a possible D gene is TRBD1 (6 bases). The CDR3 loop spans 14 amino acids. Germline values: CDR1 SGHTA, CDR2 FQGTGA. V was shortened by 5 bases and J by 1 base, with 11 bases between the two germline ends. For the CDR3, the DNA is TGTGCCAGCAGCCCCCAGGGACAGAACACTGAAGCTTTCTTT. It specifies CASSPQGQNTEAFF.

The chain recombines TRBV5-4 with TRBJ2-1, with 12 bases fitting TRBD1. CDR1 is SGHNT, CDR2 YYREEE, per germline (reference sequence). The CDR3 totals 16 residues. V gave up 4 bases and J gave up 7 bases; unmatched junction bases: 9. The CDR3 sequence is CASSRGTGGGENEQFF. CDR3 coding DNA: TGTGCCAGCAGCCGAGGGACAGGGGGCGGTGAGAATGAGCAGTTCTTC.

V gene TRBV18 combines with J gene TRBJ2-1; 7 bases agree with TRBD2. CDR3 length equals 16 residues. CDR1 is KGHSH, CDR2 LQKENI, per germline. V was clipped by 3 bases and J by 7 bases; unmatched bases: 12. The CDR3 sequence is CASSPEGGRIPNEQFF. The CDR3 nucleotides are TGTGCCAGCTCACCGGAGGGCGGGAGAATCCCAAATGAGCAGTTCTTC.

The gene calls are TRBV7-2 and TRBJ2-3, with 8 nucleotides matching TRBD2. The V and J ends lost 4 bases and 1 base, in that order; junction bases with no gene match: 10. The CDR3 is 17 residues long. Germline-derived CDR1 and CDR2 are SGHTA and FQGNSA. This CDR3 reads CASSSPGGASRTDTQYF. The CDR3 region has the DNA TGTGCCAGCAGCTCCCCGGGGGGGGCTTCACGCACAGATACGCAGTATTTT.

A single count supports this clone. The genes are TRBV2 and TRBJ2-7; 9 nucleotides agree with TRBD1. The V gene end was trimmed by 8 bases and the J gene end by 0 bases; junction bases not matched to a gene: 8. The CDR3 has 15 amino acids. The germline CDR1 and CDR2 sequences are SNHLY and FYNNEI. Here the CDR3 reads CASAAGQGNSYEQYF. In nucleotides, the CDR3 is TGTGCCAGCGCCGCCGGACAGGGGAACTCCTACGAGCAGTACTTC.

The rearrangement uses TRBV5-1 and TRBJ2-7; D perhaps matches TRBD1 (5 bases). Per germline, CDR1 SGHRS and CDR2 YFSETQ. The CDR3 is made up of 15 amino acids. Trimming pared 0 bases from V and 6 bases from J, leaving 16 bases between. DNA of the CDR3: TGCGCCAGCAGCTTGGATCAGGGCGCCCCATCCGAGCAGTACTTC. Amino acids: CASSLDQGAPSEQYF.

In its sample, this clone was seen a few times. This chain joins TRBV4-1 and TRBJ2-2, with TRBD1 matching over 7 bases. This CDR3 spans 16 amino acids. Trimming took 3 bases from V and 4 from J; bases not matched to a gene: 8. Germline CDR1 is MGHRA and CDR2 is YSYEKL. CDR3 sequence (DNA): TGCGCCAGCAGCCATCCAGGGGGACAGCCCACCGGGGAGCTGTTTTTT. Protein sequence: CASSHPGGQPTGELFF.

The chain is built from TRBV15 and TRBJ2-7, with D possibly being TRBD1 (5 bases). V gave up 0 bases and J gave up 3 bases, with 12 bases separating them. This CDR3 has 15 residues. Germline V gene sequence: CDR1 LNHNV, CDR2 YYDKDF (reference sequence). The CDR3, as DNA: TGTGCCACCAGCAGAGATCCAGGGTTTAGCTACGAGCAGTACTTC. Its protein product is CATSRDPGFSYEQYF.

The chain links TRBV2 to TRBJ2-7, with D perhaps TRBD1 (5 bases). This CDR3 contains 15 residues. V was shortened by 5 bases and J by 2 bases, with 16 bases between the two germline ends. Germline V gene sequence: CDR1 SNHLY, CDR2 FYNNEI. In DNA, the CDR3 is TGTGCCAGCAGTTCCGACAGCTGGTCCACCTACGAGCAGTACTTC. Translated, it gives CASSSDSWSTYEQYF.

V usage is TRBV11-1 and J usage is TRBJ2-7, with D maybe TRBD1 (5 bases). This CDR3 is built from 15 residues. The V end was cut by 2 bases, the J end by 5 bases, with 16 bases between. The V gene's germline CDR1 is SGHAT and CDR2 FQDESV (reference sequence). CDR3 residues: CASSLPGLGADEQYF. The DNA for the CDR3 is TGTGCCAGCAGCTTACCCGGGCTAGGGGCAGACGAGCAGTACTTC.

This chain links TRBV19 with TRBJ2-7, with 7 bases lining up with TRBD1. V lost 3 bases to trimming and J lost 3 bases; unmatched junction nucleotides: 2. This CDR3 has 13 residues. Germline V CDR1 and CDR2: LNHDA, SQIVND (reference sequence). CDR3 residues: CASSMTGFYEQYF. The CDR3 DNA reads as TGTGCCAGTAGTATGACAGGGTTCTACGAGCAGTACTTC.

This chain connects TRBV5-4 to TRBJ2-3; 12 positions agree with TRBD2. Trimming removed 4 bases from V and 0 bases from J; junction bases left unmatched: 9. The CDR3 covers 18 residues. Germline-derived CDR1 and CDR2 are SGHNT and YYREEE (reference sequence). DNA for the CDR3: TGTGCCAGCAGCGACCCCCTAGCGGGAGGGCCGAGCACAGATACGCAGTATTTT. Translation: CASSDPLAGGPSTDTQYF.

The V gene is TRBV7-2, the J gene TRBJ1-2; 10 bases are a match to TRBD1. With 5 bases clipped from V and 5 bases from J, the junction kept 5 bases outside the gene matches. Germline V gene data show CDR1 as SGHTA and CDR2 as FQGNSA. This CDR3 region has 14 residues. Here the CDR3 DNA reads TGTGCCAGCAGCCCACGGACAGGGGGGTATGGCTACACCTTC. Its translation is CASSPRTGGYGYTF. The variable domain in full, completed from reference TRBV7-2 and TRBJ1-2, reads GAGVSQSPSNKVTEKGKDVELRCDPISGHTALYWYRQSLGQGLEFLIYFQGNSAPDKSGLPSDRFSAERTGGSVSTLTIQRTQQEDSAVYLCASSPRTGGYGYTFGSGTRLTVV.

This rearrangement joins TRBV6-1 to TRBJ2-7; 10 bases fit TRBD2. The ends lost 6 bases at V and 4 bases at J; junction bases unmatched: 9. The CDR3 has 15 amino acids. Germline V gene lookup returns CDR1 MNHNS and CDR2 SASEGT. The CDR3 DNA reads TGTGCCAGCAGCTTGGGGGCTAGCGGGAGTTACGAGCAGTACTTC. Translation: CASSLGASGSYEQYF.

The rearrangement uses TRBV7-9 and TRBJ2-1; a possible D gene is TRBD1 (5 bases). With 5 bases removed from V and 2 bases from J, the gap between germline ends came to 22 bases. This CDR3 is built from 18 residues. From germline, CDR1 is SEHNR and CDR2 FQNEAQ (reference sequence). Here the CDR3 DNA reads TGTGCCAGCAGCCATCAGGGCTATCAGGGAAGTCCCTACAATGAGCAGTTCTTC. Translating it yields CASSHQGYQGSPYNEQFF.

This clone has more than one count but fewer than ten. V gene TRBV9 combines with J gene TRBJ2-6, with D uncertain. The CDR3 spans 15 residues. Deletions cut 0 bases from V and 1 base from J, with 5 bases between. Germline values: CDR1 SGDLS, CDR2 YYNGEE. CDR3: CASSVGSSGANVLTF. The DNA for the CDR3 is TGTGCCAGCAGCGTAGGGAGTTCTGGGGCCAACGTCCTGACTTTC.

V and J are TRBV6-6 and TRBJ2-7, with D possibly TRBD2 on 5 matching bases. Germline assignment: CDR1 MNHNY and CDR2 SVGAGI (reference sequence). This CDR3 has 12 residues. Trimming took 2 bases from V and 6 from J, leaving 8 bases between them. CDR3: CASSYLGAEQYF. As DNA, the CDR3 is TGTGCCAGCAGTTACCTGGGAGCCGAGCAGTACTTC.

V usage is TRBV7-3 and J usage is TRBJ2-1, with D possibly being TRBD1 (6 bases). V was cut by 5 bases and J by 8 bases, with 16 bases left in between. Germline loops: CDR1 SGHTA, CDR2 FQGTGA. This CDR3 region has 14 residues. CDR3 sequence reads: CASSTRKGVDEQFF. CDR3 bases: TGTGCCAGCAGCACGCGTAAGGGGGTCGATGAGCAGTTCTTC.

The genes are TRBV7-2 and TRBJ2-1, with 9 bases identical to TRBD1. The CDR3 extends over 16 amino acids. Germline V lookup: CDR1 SGHTA, CDR2 FQGNSA. The ends lost 1 base at V and 4 bases at J; junction bases unmatched: 5. CDR3 amino acids: CASSLEIGTGYNEQFF. The CDR3 bases are TGTGCCAGCAGCTTAGAAATCGGGACAGGGTACAATGAGCAGTTCTTC.